One sample yielded the 2 T cell receptor beta chains listed below, sequenced in a study of monozygotic twins with cystic fibrosis. Produced via immunoSEQ multiplex PCR; TCRdb's table is partial and in-frame only. The sample lists 1,000 or so clones; over 85% were seen once. The sequencing input was blood. These receptors came from a boy aged 5-17 years with cystic fibrosis.

V is TRBV7-3 and J is TRBJ2-7, with 12 bases that match TRBD1. The ends lost 5 bases at V and 5 bases at J; junction bases unmatched: 7. The CDR3 totals 15 residues. Germline lookup yields CDR1 SGHTA and CDR2 FQGTGA. The CDR3 protein is CASSLLGTGGNEQYF. CDR3 in DNA: TGTGCCAGCAGCCTGCTCGGGACAGGGGGCAACGAGCAGTACTTC.

This clone was recorded only once. The chain employs TRBV9 and TRBJ2-2, with TRBD2 identical over 8 bases. Trimming took 4 bases from V and 4 from J; bases not matched to a gene: 9. The germline V gene has CDR1 SGDLS and CDR2 YYNGEE. There are 16 residues in the CDR3. DNA of the CDR3: TGTGCCAGCAGCACCCGGGGGGGGGCGGGCACCGGGGAGCTGTTTTTT. Amino acid sequence: CASSTRGGAGTGELFF. Full variable domain (remainder filled in from reference TRBV9 and TRBJ2-2): DSGVTQTPKHLITATGQRVTLRCSPRSGDLSVYWYQQSLDQGLQFLIQYYNGEERAKGNILERFSAQQFPDLHSELNLSSLELGDSALYFCASSTRGGAGTGELFFGEGSRLTVL.